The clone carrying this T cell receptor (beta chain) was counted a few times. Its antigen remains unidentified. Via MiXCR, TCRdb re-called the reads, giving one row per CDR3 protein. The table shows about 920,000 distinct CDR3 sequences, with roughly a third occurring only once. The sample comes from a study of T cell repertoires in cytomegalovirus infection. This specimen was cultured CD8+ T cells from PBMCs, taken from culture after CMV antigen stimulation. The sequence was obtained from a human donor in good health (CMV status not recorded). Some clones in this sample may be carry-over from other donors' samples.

This chain's CDR3 is CSATADRQETQYF. The DNA of the CDR3 is TGCAGTGCCACCGCGGACAGACAAGAGACCCAGTACTTC. The chain is built from TRBV20-1 and TRBJ2-5; D possibly corresponds to TRBD1 (6 bases). V was clipped by 6 bases and J by 2 bases, with 13 bases between them. The CDR3 has 13 amino acids. Per the germline V gene, CDR1 is DFQATT and CDR2 is SNEGSKA (reference sequence).